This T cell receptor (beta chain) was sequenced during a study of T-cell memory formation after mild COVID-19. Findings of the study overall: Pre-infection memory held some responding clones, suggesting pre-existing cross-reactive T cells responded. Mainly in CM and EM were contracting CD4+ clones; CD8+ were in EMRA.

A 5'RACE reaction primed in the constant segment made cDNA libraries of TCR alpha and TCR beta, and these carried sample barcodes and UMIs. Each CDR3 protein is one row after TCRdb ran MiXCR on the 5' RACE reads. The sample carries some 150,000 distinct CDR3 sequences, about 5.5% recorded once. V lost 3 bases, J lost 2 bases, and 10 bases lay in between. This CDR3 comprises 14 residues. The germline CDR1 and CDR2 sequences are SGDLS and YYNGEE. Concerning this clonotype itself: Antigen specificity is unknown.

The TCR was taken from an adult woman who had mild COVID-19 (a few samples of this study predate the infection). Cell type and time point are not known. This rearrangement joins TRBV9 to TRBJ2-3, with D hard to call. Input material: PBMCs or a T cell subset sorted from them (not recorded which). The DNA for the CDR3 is TGTGCCAGCAGCGCAACTACCATCACAGATACGCAGTATTTT. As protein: CASSATTITDTQYF.